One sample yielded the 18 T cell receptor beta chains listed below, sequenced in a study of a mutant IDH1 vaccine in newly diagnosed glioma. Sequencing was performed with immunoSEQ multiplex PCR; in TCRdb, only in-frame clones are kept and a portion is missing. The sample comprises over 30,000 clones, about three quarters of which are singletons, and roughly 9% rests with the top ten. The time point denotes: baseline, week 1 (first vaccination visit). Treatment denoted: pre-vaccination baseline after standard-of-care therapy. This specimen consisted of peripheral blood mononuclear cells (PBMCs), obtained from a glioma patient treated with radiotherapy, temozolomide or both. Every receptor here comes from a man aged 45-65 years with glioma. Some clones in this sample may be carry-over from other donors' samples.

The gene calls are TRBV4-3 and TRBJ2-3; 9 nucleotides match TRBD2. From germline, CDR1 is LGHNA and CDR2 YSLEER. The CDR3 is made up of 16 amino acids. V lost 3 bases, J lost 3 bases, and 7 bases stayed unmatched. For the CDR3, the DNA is TGCGCCAGCAGCCAGTTAGGCGGGGGGGCAACAGATACGCAGTATTTT. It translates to CASSQLGGGATDTQYF.

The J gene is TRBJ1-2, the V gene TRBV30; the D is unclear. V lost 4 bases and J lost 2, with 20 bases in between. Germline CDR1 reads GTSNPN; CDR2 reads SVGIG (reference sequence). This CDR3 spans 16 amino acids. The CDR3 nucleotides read TGTGCCTGGACCCCCGCGACGGTCTCCGGGAACTATGGCTACACCTTC. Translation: CAWTPATVSGNYGYTF. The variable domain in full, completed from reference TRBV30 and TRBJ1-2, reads SQTIHQWPATLVQPVGSPLSLECTVEGTSNPNLYWYRQAAGRGLQLLFYSVGIGQISSEVPQNLSASRPQDRQFILSSKKLLLSDSGFYLCAWTPATVSGNYGYTFGSGTRLTVV.

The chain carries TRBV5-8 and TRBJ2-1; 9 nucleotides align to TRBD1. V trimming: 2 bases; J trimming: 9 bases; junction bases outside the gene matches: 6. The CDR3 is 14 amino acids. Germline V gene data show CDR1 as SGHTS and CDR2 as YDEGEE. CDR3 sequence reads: CASSFRTGGGEQFF. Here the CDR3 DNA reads TGTGCCAGCAGCTTCCGAACAGGGGGCGGTGAGCAGTTCTTC. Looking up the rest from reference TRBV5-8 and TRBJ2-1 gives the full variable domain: EAGVTQSPTHLIKTRGQQATLRCSPISGHTSVYWYQQALGLGLQFLLWYDEGEERNRGNFPPRFSGRQFPNYSSELNVNALELEDSALYLCASSFRTGGGEQFFGPGTRLTVL.

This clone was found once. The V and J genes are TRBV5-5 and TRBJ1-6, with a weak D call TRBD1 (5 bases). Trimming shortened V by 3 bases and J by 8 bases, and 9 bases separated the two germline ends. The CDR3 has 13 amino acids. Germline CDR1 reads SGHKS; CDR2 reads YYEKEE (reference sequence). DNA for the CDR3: TGTGCCAGCAGCTCGCAAGGGGATTCACCCCTCCACTTT. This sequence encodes CASSSQGDSPLHF.

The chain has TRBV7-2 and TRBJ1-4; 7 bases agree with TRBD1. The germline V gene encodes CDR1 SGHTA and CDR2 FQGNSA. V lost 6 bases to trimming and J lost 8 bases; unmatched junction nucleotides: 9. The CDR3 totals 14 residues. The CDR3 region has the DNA TGTGCCAGCAGTAGGGGGCGGACGGAAGAAAAACTGTTTTTT. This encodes CASSRGRTEEKLFF.

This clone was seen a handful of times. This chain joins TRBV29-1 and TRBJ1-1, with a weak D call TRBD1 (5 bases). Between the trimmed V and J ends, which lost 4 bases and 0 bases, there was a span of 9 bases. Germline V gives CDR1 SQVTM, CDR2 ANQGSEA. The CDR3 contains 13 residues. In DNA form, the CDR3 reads TGCAGCGTTGGCCAGGGTCTGAACACTGAAGCTTTCTTT. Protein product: CSVGQGLNTEAFF.

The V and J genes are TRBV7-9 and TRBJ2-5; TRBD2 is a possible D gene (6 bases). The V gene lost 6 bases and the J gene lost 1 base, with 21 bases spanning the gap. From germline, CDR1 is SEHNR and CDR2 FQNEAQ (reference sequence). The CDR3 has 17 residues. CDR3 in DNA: TGTGCCAGCAGACCCCAAAGGTTCACTAGCAGCCAAGAGACCCAGTACTTC. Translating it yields CASRPQRFTSSQETQYF.

The CDR3 bases are TGCGCCAGCAGCGAGGCGGGCAACTATGGCTACACCTTC. The encoded protein is CASSEAGNYGYTF. This rearrangement joins TRBV5-1 to TRBJ1-2, with no clear D. Between the trimmed V and J ends, which lost 4 bases and 2 bases, there was a span of 9 bases. There are 13 residues in the CDR3. The V gene's germline CDR1 is SGHRS and CDR2 YFSETQ.

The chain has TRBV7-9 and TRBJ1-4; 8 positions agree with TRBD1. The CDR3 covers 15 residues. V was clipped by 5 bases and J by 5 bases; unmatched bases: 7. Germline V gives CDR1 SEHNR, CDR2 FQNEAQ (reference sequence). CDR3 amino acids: CASSLWDRRNEKLFF. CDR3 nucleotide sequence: TGTGCCAGCAGCCTCTGGGACAGGAGAAATGAAAAACTGTTTTTT. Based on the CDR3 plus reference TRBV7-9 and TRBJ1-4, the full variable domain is DTGVSQNPRHKITKRGQNVTFRCDPISEHNRLYWYRQTLGQGPEFLTYFQNEAQLEKSRLLSDRFSAERPKGSFSTLEIQRTEQGDSAMYLCASSLWDRRNEKLFFGSGTQLSVL.

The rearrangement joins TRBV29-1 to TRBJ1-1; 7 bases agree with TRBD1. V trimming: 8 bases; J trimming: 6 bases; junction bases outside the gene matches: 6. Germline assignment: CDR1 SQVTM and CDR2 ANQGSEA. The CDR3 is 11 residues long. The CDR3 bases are TGCAGCCAAATTCAGGGGGCTGAAGCTTTCTTT. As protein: CSQIQGAEAFF.

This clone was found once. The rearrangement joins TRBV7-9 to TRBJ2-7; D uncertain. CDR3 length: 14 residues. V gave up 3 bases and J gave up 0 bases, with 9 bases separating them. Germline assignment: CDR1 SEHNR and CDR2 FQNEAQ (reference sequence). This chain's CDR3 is CASSFVQSSYEQYF. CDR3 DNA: TGTGCCAGCAGCTTTGTTCAAAGCTCCTACGAGCAGTACTTC.

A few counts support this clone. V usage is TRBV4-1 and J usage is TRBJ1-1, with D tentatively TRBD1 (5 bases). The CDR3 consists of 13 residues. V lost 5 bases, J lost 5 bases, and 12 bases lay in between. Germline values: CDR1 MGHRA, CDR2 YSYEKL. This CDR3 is CASSSRRGTEAFF. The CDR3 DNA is TGCGCCAGCAGCTCCCGAAGGGGAACTGAAGCTTTCTTT.

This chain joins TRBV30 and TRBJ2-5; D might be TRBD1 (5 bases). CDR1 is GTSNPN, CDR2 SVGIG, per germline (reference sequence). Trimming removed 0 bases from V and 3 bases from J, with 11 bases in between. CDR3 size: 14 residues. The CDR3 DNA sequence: TGTGCCTGGAGTGTTGGGGCAGGAGAAGAGACCCAGTACTTC. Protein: CAWSVGAGEETQYF. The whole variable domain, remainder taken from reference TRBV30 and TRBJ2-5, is SQTIHQWPATLVQPVGSPLSLECTVEGTSNPNLYWYRQAAGRGLQLLFYSVGIGQISSEVPQNLSASRPQDRQFILSSKKLLLSDSGFYLCAWSVGAGEETQYFGPGTRLLVL.

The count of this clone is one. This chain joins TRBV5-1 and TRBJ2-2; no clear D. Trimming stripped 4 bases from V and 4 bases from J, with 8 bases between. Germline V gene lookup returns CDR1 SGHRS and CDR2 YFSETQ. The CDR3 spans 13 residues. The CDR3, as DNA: TGCGCCAGCAGCCTAGATATCACCGGGGAGCTGTTTTTT. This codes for CASSLDITGELFF.

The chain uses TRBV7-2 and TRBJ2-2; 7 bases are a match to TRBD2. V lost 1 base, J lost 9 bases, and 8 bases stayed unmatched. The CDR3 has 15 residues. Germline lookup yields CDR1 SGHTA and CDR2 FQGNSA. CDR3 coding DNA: TGTGCCAGCAGCTTAGGAGGTCTAGCGGACCGGGAGCTGTTTTTT. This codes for CASSLGGLADRELFF.

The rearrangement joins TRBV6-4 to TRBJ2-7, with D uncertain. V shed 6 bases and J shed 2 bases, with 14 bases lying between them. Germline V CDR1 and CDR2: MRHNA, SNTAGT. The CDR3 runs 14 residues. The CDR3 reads CASRMKAVAYEQYF. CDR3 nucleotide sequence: TGTGCCAGCAGGATGAAGGCAGTTGCCTACGAGCAGTACTTC.

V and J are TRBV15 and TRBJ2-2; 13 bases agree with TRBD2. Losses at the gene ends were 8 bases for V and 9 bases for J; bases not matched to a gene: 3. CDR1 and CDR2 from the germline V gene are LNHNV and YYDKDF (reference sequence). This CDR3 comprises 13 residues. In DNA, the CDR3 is TGTGCCACCCAGACTAGCGGGGGGCGGGAGCTGTTTTTT. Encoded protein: CATQTSGGRELFF.

CDR3 residues: CAISESSRSTDTQYF. For the CDR3, the DNA is TGTGCCATCAGTGAGTCCAGCCGAAGCACAGATACGCAGTATTTT. V and J are TRBV10-3 and TRBJ2-3, with D unresolved. There are 15 residues in the CDR3. CDR1 and CDR2 from the germline V gene are ENHRY and SYGVKD. V dropped 0 bases and J dropped 0 bases, with 7 bases sitting between them.